A single count supports the clone carrying this T cell receptor beta chain. This sample is part of a study of T cell responses to AZD1222 COVID-19 vaccine. Germline V lookup: CDR1 LNHDA, CDR2 SQIVND (reference sequence). Trimming shortened V by 3 bases and J by 9 bases, and 12 bases separated the two germline ends. The CDR3 is 13 amino acids. Using immunoSEQ multiplex PCR, the repertoire was profiled, and TCRdb retains in-frame clones only, with some absent. The sample holds about 100,000 clones; around 87% are singletons and the top ten take 4% to 5%. The origin of this receptor is an adult in good health. The sequencing here drew on peripheral blood, taken on day 0 of MenACWY control vaccination. The rearrangement joins TRBV19 to TRBJ2-1; D remains unclear. CDR3 in amino acids: CASSMEFRAEQFF. In DNA, the CDR3 is TGTGCCAGTAGTATGGAGTTTAGGGCTGAGCAGTTCTTC.